The 32 T cell receptor beta chains listed next were all sequenced from one sample in a study of CXCR3-negative and CXCR3-positive naive CD8 T cells. Study results and limitations: The study found more hydrophobic TRB CDR3s in CXCR3-positive naive cells than in CXCR3-negative naive cells.

The TRB cDNA libraries were prepared by 5' RACE with UMI labels. After re-calling the 5' RACE reads, TCRdb lists one entry per CDR3 protein, DNA absent. The table for this sample gives roughly 120,000 distinct CDR3 sequences. Their antigens are not known. Sequenced: naive CXCR3+ CD8+ T cells from blood. As for subset: CD45RO-CCR7+CD27+CD95- naive CD8+ T cells expressing CXCR3 (TNR3+). Every receptor here comes from a human donor in good health. Some clones in this sample may be carry-over from other donors' samples.

The chain carries TRBV12-3 or TRBV12-4 and TRBJ2-2; with no DNA, the TCRdb D assignment of TRBD1 cannot be verified. CDR3 size: 15 residues. CDR3 amino acids: CASSAALQGSGELFF.

V and J are TRBV11-3 and TRBJ1-4; TCRdb picks TRBD1, but there is no DNA to check that call. The CDR3 has 14 amino acids. CDR1 is SGHNT and CDR2 is YENEEA in the germline V gene. Here the CDR3 reads CASSLGDRNEKLFF.

CDR3: CASSPGTGKTDTQYF. The chain joins TRBV12-3 or TRBV12-4 to TRBJ2-3; TCRdb indicates TRBD1, and absent DNA this call remains unverified. This CDR3 is 15 amino acids long.

The chain uses TRBV4-1 and TRBJ1-5. The CDR3 runs 13 residues. Germline V gives CDR1 MGHRA, CDR2 YSYEKL. CDR3: CASSQLTDQPQHF.

This chain connects TRBV29-1 to TRBJ2-1. Looked up from germline, CDR1 is SQVTM and CDR2 is ANQGSEA. This CDR3 region has 13 residues. CDR3: CSVDMGSTNEQFF.

The chain couples TRBV7-2 to TRBJ2-7; TCRdb designates TRBD1, a call that cannot be tested without DNA. Germline V gene lookup returns CDR1 SGHTA and CDR2 FQGNSA. This CDR3 spans 14 amino acids. CDR3: CASSPGLGFYEQYF.

The rearrangement links TRBV9 to TRBJ2-5; no DNA is available, so the TRBD2 call from TCRdb remains unchecked. The length of the CDR3 is 16 residues. Germline V gives CDR1 SGDLS, CDR2 YYNGEE. The CDR3 here is CASSVAGTSGGETQYF.

The genes are TRBV28 and TRBJ1-1; TCRdb lists TRBD1, though no DNA is available to test this call. The germline V gene encodes CDR1 MDHEN and CDR2 SYDVKM. The CDR3 is 14 amino acids. The CDR3 loop is CASSLWGMRGEAFF.

The J gene is TRBJ1-1, the V gene TRBV11-3; TCRdb calls TRBD1, which cannot be checked without DNA. The CDR3 loop spans 20 amino acids. Germline-derived CDR1 and CDR2 are SGHNT and YENEEA. This chain's CDR3 is CASSPSPLVQRALGNTEAFF.

The J gene is TRBJ2-7, the V gene TRBV28; TCRdb reports TRBD1, a call that lacks DNA to check it against. Germline values: CDR1 MDHEN, CDR2 SYDVKM. CDR3 size: 21 residues. CDR3 residues: CASSFSAQLRTAGAVSYEQYF.

The chain links TRBV9 to TRBJ2-1; lacking DNA, the TRBD2 call made by TCRdb goes unchecked. There are 15 residues in the CDR3. Germline V gene lookup returns CDR1 SGDLS and CDR2 YYNGEE. This CDR3 is CASSPRGGARDEQFF.

This rearrangement joins TRBV6-5 to TRBJ2-7; TCRdb lists TRBD1, though no DNA is available to test this call. The V gene's germline CDR1 is MNHEY and CDR2 SVGAGI. The CDR3 loop spans 12 amino acids. CDR3 sequence reads: CASSQGGYEQYF.

The J gene is TRBJ2-7, the V gene TRBV5-1; TCRdb selects TRBD2, and the lack of DNA leaves this call unchecked. CDR1 and CDR2 (germline): SGHRS, YFSETQ. The CDR3 is 14 residues long. CDR3 amino acids: CASSLAPAIYEQYF.

The chain combines TRBV20-1 with TRBJ2-2; without DNA, the TCRdb call of TRBD2 cannot be checked. Germline V gene lookup returns CDR1 DFQATT and CDR2 SNEGSKA (reference sequence). The CDR3 is 18 residues long. The CDR3 protein is CSARPSSGGTHNTGELFF.

The chain recombines TRBV6-5 with TRBJ1-1; TCRdb calls TRBD1, which cannot be checked without DNA. This CDR3 comprises 14 residues. Looked up from germline, CDR1 is MNHEY and CDR2 is SVGAGI. The CDR3 loop is CASRTGGEDTEAFF.

V is TRBV13 and J is TRBJ2-1; TCRdb selects TRBD1, and the lack of DNA leaves this call unchecked. CDR1 PRHDT and CDR2 FYEKMQ come from the germline V gene (reference sequence). This CDR3 comprises 16 residues. The CDR3 protein is CASTPIGGEVRNEQFF.

The rearrangement links TRBV4-2 to TRBJ1-1. CDR1 LGHNA and CDR2 YNFKEQ come from the germline V gene. The CDR3 has 15 residues. CDR3 sequence reads: CASSLPTDMNTEAFF.

V gene TRBV7-2 combines with J gene TRBJ1-2; TCRdb proposes TRBD1, but this gene call is untestable without DNA. This CDR3 has 14 amino acids. The V gene's germline CDR1 is SGHTA and CDR2 FQGNSA. CDR3 in amino acids: CASSLDPGAYGYTF.

This chain uses TRBV6-2 or TRBV6-3 with TRBJ1-1. The CDR3 is made up of 15 amino acids. CDR1 is MNHEY, CDR2 SVGEGT, per germline. This CDR3 reads CASSLEQQMNTEAFF.

CDR3 sequence reads: CASSPPGLAGYNEQFF. This rearrangement joins TRBV5-5 to TRBJ2-1; TCRdb lists TRBD2, though no DNA is available to test this call. CDR1 SGHKS and CDR2 YYEKEE come from the germline V gene (reference sequence). The CDR3 consists of 16 residues. The complete variable domain, with remaining parts taken from reference TRBV5-5 and TRBJ2-1, reads DAGVTQSPTHLIKTRGQQVTLRCSPISGHKSVSWYQQVLGQGPQFIFQYYEKEERGRGNFPDRFSARQFPNYSSELNVNALLLGDSALYLCASSPPGLAGYNEQFFGPGTRLTVL.

V is TRBV7-2 and J is TRBJ2-1. Germline V lookup: CDR1 SGHTA, CDR2 FQGNSA. There are 11 residues in the CDR3. This CDR3 reads CASSFAREQFF.

This sequence joins TRBV4-3 and TRBJ2-1; TCRdb gives TRBD1 as the D gene, but with no DNA this cannot be confirmed. Germline lookup yields CDR1 LGHNA and CDR2 YSLEER. The CDR3 length is 15 residues. CDR3 region: CASSFGQGPSNEQFF.

This rearrangement joins TRBV20-1 to TRBJ1-2. The V gene's germline CDR1 is DFQATT and CDR2 SNEGSKA (reference sequence). The length of the CDR3 is 15 residues. CDR3 in amino acids: CSARDVRGLDYGYTF.

The V gene is TRBV7-8, the J gene TRBJ2-1; TCRdb designates TRBD2, a call that cannot be tested without DNA. The CDR3 sequence is 15 residues long. Germline V CDR1 and CDR2: SGHVS, FQNEAQ. The CDR3 loop reads CASSLGTSGGSEQFF.

J is TRBJ2-7 and V is TRBV29-1; TCRdb lists TRBD1, though no DNA is available to test this call. Germline values: CDR1 SQVTM, CDR2 ANQGSEA. CDR3 length equals 12 residues. The CDR3 spells CSAGGSGNEQYF.

The rearrangement joins TRBV12-3 or TRBV12-4 to TRBJ2-1; TCRdb calls TRBD1, which cannot be checked without DNA. The CDR3 has 14 residues. The chain's CDR3 is CASIQRGPHGEQFF.

The chain carries TRBV7-2 and TRBJ2-7; TCRdb's assignment of TRBD1 cannot be checked, as there is no DNA. CDR1 SGHTA and CDR2 FQGNSA come from the germline V gene. The CDR3 covers 14 residues. CDR3 region: CASSERDRSYEQYF.

The V and J genes are TRBV5-5 and TRBJ2-1; TCRdb gives TRBD1 as the D gene, but with no DNA this cannot be confirmed. CDR3 length: 15 residues. From germline, CDR1 is SGHKS and CDR2 YYEKEE (reference sequence). CDR3 loop: CASSPAAGDYNEQFF.

The chain employs TRBV30 and TRBJ2-7. Germline CDR1 reads GTSNPN; CDR2 reads SVGIG (reference sequence). The CDR3 extends over 12 amino acids. The chain's CDR3 is CAWMADDYEQYF.

This sequence joins TRBV28 and TRBJ1-3; TCRdb indicates TRBD1, and absent DNA this call remains unverified. CDR3 length: 14 amino acids. Germline loops: CDR1 MDHEN, CDR2 SYDVKM. The CDR3 spells CASSPSGVGNTIYF.

The chain carries TRBV7-9 and TRBJ1-2; no DNA is available, so the TRBD1 call from TCRdb remains unchecked. The CDR3 loop spans 14 amino acids. Looked up from germline, CDR1 is SEHNR and CDR2 is FQNEAQ (reference sequence). The CDR3 protein is CASSPAGQNYGYTF.

The chain joins TRBV7-9 to TRBJ2-1; the D gene TCRdb calls, TRBD2, cannot be checked with no DNA. Germline V CDR1 and CDR2: SEHNR, FQNEAQ (reference sequence). The CDR3 spans 19 residues. CDR3 region: CASSFTAGELAGLRNEQFF.